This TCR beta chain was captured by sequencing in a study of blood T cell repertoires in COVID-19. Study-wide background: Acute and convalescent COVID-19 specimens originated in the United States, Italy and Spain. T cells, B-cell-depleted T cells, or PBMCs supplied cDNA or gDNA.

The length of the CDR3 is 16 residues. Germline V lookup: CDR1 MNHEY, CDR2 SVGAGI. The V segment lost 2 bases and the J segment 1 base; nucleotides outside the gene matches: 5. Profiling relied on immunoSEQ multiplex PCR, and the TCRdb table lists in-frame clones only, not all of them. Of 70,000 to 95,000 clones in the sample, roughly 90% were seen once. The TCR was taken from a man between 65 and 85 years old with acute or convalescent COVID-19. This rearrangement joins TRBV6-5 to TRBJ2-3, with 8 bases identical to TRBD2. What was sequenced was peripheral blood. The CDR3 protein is CASSYRSGTGTDTQYF. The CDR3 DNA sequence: TGTGCCAGCAGTTACCGTAGCGGGACTGGCACAGATACGCAGTATTTT.